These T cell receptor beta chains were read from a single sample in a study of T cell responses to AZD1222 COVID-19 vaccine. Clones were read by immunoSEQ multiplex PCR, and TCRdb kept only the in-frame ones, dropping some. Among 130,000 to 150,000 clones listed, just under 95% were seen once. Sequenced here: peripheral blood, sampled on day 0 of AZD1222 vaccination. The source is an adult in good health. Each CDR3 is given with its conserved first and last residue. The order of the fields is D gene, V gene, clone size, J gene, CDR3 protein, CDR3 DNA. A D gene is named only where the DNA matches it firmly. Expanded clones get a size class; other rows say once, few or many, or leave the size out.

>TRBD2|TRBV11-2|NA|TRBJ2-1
CASSRILAGEPFF
TGTGCCAGCAGCCGAATCCTAGCGGGAGAACCGTTCTTC
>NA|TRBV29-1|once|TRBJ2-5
CSGGATETQYF
TGCAGCGGGGGGGCGACGGAGACCCAGTACTTC
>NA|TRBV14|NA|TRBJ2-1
CASSQGRPDYNEQFF
TGTGCCAGCAGCCAAGGGCGGCCCGACTACAATGAGCAGTTCTTC
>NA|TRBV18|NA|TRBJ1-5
CASSPVFRPTSNQPQHF
TGTGCCAGCTCACCTGTATTCCGACCGACGAGCAATCAGCCCCAGCATTTT
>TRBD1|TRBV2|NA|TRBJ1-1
CASSGTGLEAFF
TGTGCCAGCAGTGGGACAGGTCTTGAAGCTTTCTTT
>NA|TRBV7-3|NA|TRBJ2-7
CASSLGGPYEQYF
TGTGCCAGCAGCTTGGGGGGCCCCTACGAGCAGTACTTC
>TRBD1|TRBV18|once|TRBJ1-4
CASSPRQGESLINEKLFF
TGTGCCAGCTCACCGCGACAGGGGGAATCTTTGATTAATGAAAAACTGTTTTTT
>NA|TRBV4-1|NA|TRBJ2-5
CASSQHPARGAGETQYF
TGCGCCAGCAGCCAGCACCCTGCACGGGGGGCCGGGGAGACCCAGTACTTC
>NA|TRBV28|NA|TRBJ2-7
CASSSGSYEQYF
TGTGCCAGCAGCTCAGGGTCCTACGAGCAGTACTTC
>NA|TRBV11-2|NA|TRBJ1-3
CASSFARTSGNTIYF
TGTGCCAGCAGCTTCGCCAGGACCTCTGGAAACACCATATATTTT
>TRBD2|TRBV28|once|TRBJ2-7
CASSFFPLREAAYEQYF
TGTGCCAGCAGTTTCTTCCCCCTCCGGGAGGCTGCCTACGAGCAGTACTTC
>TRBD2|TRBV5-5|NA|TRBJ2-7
CASSLRVGTSGKAEQYF
TGTGCCAGCAGCTTAAGGGTCGGGACTAGCGGGAAGGCCGAGCAGTACTTC
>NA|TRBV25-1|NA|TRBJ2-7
CASSELEWDSYEQYF
TGTGCCAGCAGTGAATTGGAATGGGACTCCTACGAGCAGTACTTC
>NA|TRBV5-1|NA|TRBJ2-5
CASSLGSGETQYF
TGCGCCAGCAGCTTGGGTAGCGGTGAGACCCAGTACTTC
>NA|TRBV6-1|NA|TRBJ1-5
CASSEGWGAANQPQHF
TGTGCCAGCAGTGAAGGGTGGGGGGCGGCCAATCAGCCCCAGCATTTT
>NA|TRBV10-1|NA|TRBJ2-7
CASSADRGLTEQYF
TGCGCCAGCAGTGCGGACAGAGGACTTACGGAGCAGTACTTC
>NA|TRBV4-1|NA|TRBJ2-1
CASSQDDWGVNEQFF
TGCGCCAGCAGCCAAGATGACTGGGGGGTCAATGAGCAGTTCTTC
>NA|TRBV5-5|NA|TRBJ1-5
CASSLDGVNRAQHF
TGTGCCAGCAGCTTGGATGGTGTTAATAGGGCCCAGCATTTT
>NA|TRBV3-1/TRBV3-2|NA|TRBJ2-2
CASSHRGWAGELFF
TGTGCCAGCAGCCACAGGGGTTGGGCCGGGGAGCTGTTTTTT
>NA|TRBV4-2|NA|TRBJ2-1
CASSLPRDLDNEQFF
TGTGCCAGCAGCCTACCCCGGGACCTGGACAATGAGCAGTTCTTC
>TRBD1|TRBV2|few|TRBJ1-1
CASTGDSATEAFF
TGTGCCAGCACCGGGGACAGTGCCACTGAAGCTTTCTTT
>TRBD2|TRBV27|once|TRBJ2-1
CASTPRSGSDNEQFF
TGTGCCAGCACCCCGAGAAGCGGGAGCGACAATGAGCAGTTCTTC
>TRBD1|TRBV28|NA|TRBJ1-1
CASSPRQGADTEAFF
TGTGCCAGCAGTCCCCGACAGGGGGCGGACACTGAAGCTTTCTTT
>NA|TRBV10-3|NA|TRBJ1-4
CAISEPRNEKLFF
TGTGCCATCAGTGAGCCCCGGAATGAAAAACTGTTTTTT
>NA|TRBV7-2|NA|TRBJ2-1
CASSDYAPVSYNEQFF
TGTGCCAGCAGCGATTATGCACCTGTTTCCTACAATGAGCAGTTCTTC
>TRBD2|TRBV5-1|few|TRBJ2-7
CASSLGTSGYEQYF
TGCGCCAGCAGCTTGGGGACTAGCGGCTACGAGCAGTACTTC
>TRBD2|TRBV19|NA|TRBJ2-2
CASSPWTSATGELFF
TGTGCCAGTAGTCCTTGGACTAGCGCAACCGGGGAGCTGTTTTTT
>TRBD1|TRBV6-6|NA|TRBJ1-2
CASIAGQGGNYGYTF
TGTGCCAGCATCGCAGGGCAGGGGGGGAACTATGGCTACACCTTC
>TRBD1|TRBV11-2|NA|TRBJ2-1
CASSLQKDRGDNEQFF
TGTGCCAGCAGCTTACAGAAGGACAGGGGCGACAATGAGCAGTTCTTC
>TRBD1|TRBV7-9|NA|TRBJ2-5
CASSPHRTGQETQYF
TGTGCCAGCAGCCCTCATAGGACAGGTCAAGAGACCCAGTACTTC
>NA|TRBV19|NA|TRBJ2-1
CASSLTLRGPRYNEQFF
TGTGCCAGTAGCCTCACCCTACGGGGCCCCCGATACAATGAGCAGTTCTTC
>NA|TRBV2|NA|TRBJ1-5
CASSETRVSAQPQHF
TGTGCCAGCAGTGAAACTAGGGTGTCGGCTCAGCCCCAGCATTTT
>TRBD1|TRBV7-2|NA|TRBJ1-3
CASRPGTGFGNTIYF
TGTGCCAGCCGTCCCGGGACAGGGTTCGGAAACACCATATATTTT
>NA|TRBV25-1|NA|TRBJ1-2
CASSESGSVYGYTF
TGTGCCAGCAGTGAATCTGGCAGCGTCTATGGCTACACCTTC
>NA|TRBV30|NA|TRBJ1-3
CAWSVLDSQRRNTIYF
TGTGCCTGGAGTGTATTGGACTCACAAAGGAGGAACACCATATATTTT
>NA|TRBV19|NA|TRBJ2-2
CASSIKEGGGELFF
TGTGCCAGTAGTATTAAGGAGGGTGGCGGGGAGCTGTTTTTT
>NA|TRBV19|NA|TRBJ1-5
CASSIKGLRSNQPQHF
TGTGCCAGTAGTATAAAGGGACTTAGAAGCAATCAGCCCCAGCATTTT
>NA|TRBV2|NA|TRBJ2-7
CASSWGTAQQYF
TGTGCCAGCAGCTGGGGGACTGCTCAGCAGTACTTC
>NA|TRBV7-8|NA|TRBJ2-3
CASSAPGDSTDTQYF
TGTGCCAGCAGCGCCCCGGGAGACTCCACAGATACGCAGTATTTT
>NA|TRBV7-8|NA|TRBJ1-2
CASSPLRGRGEGYTF
TGTGCCAGCAGCCCCCTGAGGGGTCGGGGTGAAGGCTACACCTTC
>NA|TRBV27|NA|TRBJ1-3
CASSTRSSGNTIYF
TGTGCCAGCAGTACCCGTTCCTCTGGAAACACCATATATTTT
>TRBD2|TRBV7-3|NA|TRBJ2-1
CASSRNLGGLAGNRQFF
TGTGCCAGCAGCCGCAACCTCGGGGGACTAGCGGGAAATCGGCAGTTCTTC
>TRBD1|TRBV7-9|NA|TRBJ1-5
CASSPDRGGNQPQHF
TGTGCCAGCAGCCCAGACAGGGGTGGCAATCAGCCCCAGCATTTT
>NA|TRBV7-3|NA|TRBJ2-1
CASSLRLNYNEQFF
TGTGCCAGCAGCTTAAGACTAAACTACAATGAGCAGTTCTTC
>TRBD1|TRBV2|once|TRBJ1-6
CASSELWTGNSPLHF
TGTGCCAGCAGTGAACTCTGGACAGGGAATTCACCCCTCCACTTT
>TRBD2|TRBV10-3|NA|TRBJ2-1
CAISESWGTSSGEQFF
TGTGCCATCAGTGAGTCGTGGGGGACTAGCTCAGGTGAGCAGTTCTTC
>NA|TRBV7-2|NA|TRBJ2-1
CASSPTRDEQFF
TGTGCCAGCAGCCCTACTCGCGATGAGCAGTTCTTC
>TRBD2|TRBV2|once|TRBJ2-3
CASGWLAGADTQYF
TGTGCCAGCGGGTGGCTAGCGGGAGCAGATACGCAGTATTTT
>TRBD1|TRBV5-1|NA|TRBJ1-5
CASSLRQGNNQPQHF
TGCGCCAGCAGCTTGAGACAGGGGAACAATCAGCCCCAGCATTTT